Following are 23 T cell receptor beta chains from one sample sequenced in a study of blood T cell repertoires in COVID-19. Libraries were prepared by immunoSEQ multiplex PCR; TCRdb keeps only in-frame clonotypes and omits some of them. The table shows around 300,000 clones, with around 92% occurring only once. Specimen: PBMCs or T cells enriched from blood (not recorded which). The receptor source for this set is a woman in her fifties or sixties who had recovered from COVID-19.

V and J are TRBV9 and TRBJ2-1, with 7 positions matching TRBD2. The germline V gene has CDR1 SGDLS and CDR2 YYNGEE. The CDR3 contains 17 residues. V shed 4 bases, J shed 0 bases, and the junction held 10 bases outside the gene matches. The CDR3 nucleotides are TGTGCCAGCAGCACATTAGCTAGCGGCCTCTCCTACAATGAGCAGTTCTTC. This codes for CASSTLASGLSYNEQFF.

The chain has TRBV18 and TRBJ2-1; TRBD2 is a possible D gene (5 bases). Germline V gene lookup returns CDR1 KGHSH and CDR2 LQKENI. Trimming removed 3 bases at V and 4 bases at J, with 16 bases between. CDR3 size: 16 residues. The CDR3 reads CASSPPNGVAYNEQFF. In DNA form, the CDR3 reads TGTGCCAGCTCACCGCCCAACGGGGTAGCATACAATGAGCAGTTCTTC.

The J gene is TRBJ2-4, the V gene TRBV11-3; tentative D call: TRBD1 (5 bases). The CDR3 has 12 residues. Trimming removed 7 bases at V and 9 bases at J, with 13 bases between. Germline V gene data show CDR1 as SGHNT and CDR2 as YENEEA. The CDR3, as DNA: TGTGCCAGCATCCCCTGGGGCGGCATTCAGTACTTC. It yields the protein CASIPWGGIQYF.

CDR3 DNA: TGCGCCAGCAGCTCAGGGGGGCCAGAGACCCAGTACTTC. Residues: CASSSGGPETQYF. The chain joins TRBV5-1 to TRBJ2-5; possible D gene TRBD1, 7 bases. CDR1 and CDR2 (germline): SGHRS, YFSETQ. This CDR3 has 13 amino acids. V was pared by 3 bases and J by 4 bases, with 10 bases between.

CDR3 protein: CASSFTTGINEKLFF. The CDR3 DNA follows: TGTGCCAGCAGCTTTACGACAGGCATTAATGAAAAACTGTTTTTT. The chain recombines TRBV7-8 with TRBJ1-4, with a weak D call TRBD1 (6 bases). Trimming pared 3 bases from V and 4 bases from J, leaving 12 bases between. The length of the CDR3 is 15 residues. Looked up from germline, CDR1 is SGHVS and CDR2 is FQNEAQ.

This CDR3 is CASSVNLGTEAFF. In DNA, the CDR3 is TGTGCCAGCAGCGTAAATCTAGGCACTGAAGCTTTCTTT. V and J are TRBV9 and TRBJ1-1; D ambiguous. The germline gives CDR1 SGDLS, CDR2 YYNGEE. The CDR3 is 13 residues long. The ends were cut back, 1 base at V and 4 bases at J, with 8 bases in the middle.

The chain uses TRBV14 and TRBJ2-3, with D possibly matching TRBD1 (6 bases). The length of the CDR3 is 15 residues. Trimming pared 1 base from V and 0 bases from J, leaving 8 bases between. Germline V gives CDR1 SGHDN, CDR2 FVKESK. The CDR3 loop is CASSQAGHSTDTQYF. The CDR3 DNA is TGTGCCAGCAGCCAAGCGGGACATAGCACAGATACGCAGTATTTT.

CDR3 sequence: CASSLGATGFGYTF. The CDR3 DNA sequence: TGCGCCAGCAGCTTGGGGGCGACAGGGTTCGGCTACACCTTC. J is TRBJ1-2 and V is TRBV5-1, with TRBD1 matching 7 bases. CDR1 and CDR2 from the germline V gene are SGHRS and YFSETQ. The V and J ends lost 0 bases and 8 bases, in that order; junction bases with no gene match: 7. This CDR3 contains 14 residues.

The CDR3 DNA is TGTGCCATCCTTGGGGGACAGGGGGCTGGGGCCGGGGAGCTGTTTTTT. Protein sequence: CAILGGQGAGAGELFF. The rearrangement links TRBV28 to TRBJ2-2; 12 nucleotides align to TRBD1. The ends lost 10 bases at V and 6 bases at J; junction bases unmatched: 12. The CDR3 loop spans 16 amino acids. Germline V gene lookup returns CDR1 MDHEN and CDR2 SYDVKM. Complete variable domain (other parts from reference TRBV28 and TRBJ2-2): DVKVTQSSRYLVKRTGEKVFLECVQDMDHENMFWYRQDPGLGLRLIYFSYDVKMKEKGDIPEGYSVSREKKERFSLILESASTNQTSMYLCAILGGQGAGAGELFFGEGSRLTVL.

The V and J genes are TRBV19 and TRBJ2-5; D possibly corresponds to TRBD2 (6 bases). Germline V gives CDR1 LNHDA, CDR2 SQIVND (reference sequence). Trimming cost V 2 bases and J 2 bases, with 15 bases left between them. The CDR3 is made up of 16 amino acids. In nucleotides, the CDR3 is TGTGCCAGTAGTATATATTGGCGGGGTGGGCAAGAGACCCAGTACTTC. Encoded protein: CASSIYWRGGQETQYF.

The rearrangement uses TRBV3-1 (or the pseudogene TRBV3-2) and TRBJ1-1; D possibly corresponds to TRBD1 (6 bases). Germline-derived CDR1 and CDR2 are LGHDT and YNNKEL (reference sequence). The CDR3 has 14 residues. Deletions cut 6 bases from V and 4 bases from J, with 15 bases between. The CDR3 loop reads CASSPHRQATEAFF. The DNA of the CDR3 is TGTGCCAGCAGTCCACACCGACAGGCCACTGAAGCTTTCTTT.

This clone was recorded once. The genes are TRBV9 and TRBJ2-1; 9 nucleotides line up with TRBD2. The V gene end was trimmed by 4 bases and the J gene end by 4 bases; junction bases not matched to a gene: 15. Germline V CDR1 and CDR2: SGDLS, YYNGEE. CDR3 length equals 18 residues. The CDR3 coding sequence is TGTGCCAGCAGCTCCCCGTTCCTTAGCGGGAGAACTTACAATGAGCAGTTCTTC. It yields the protein CASSSPFLSGRTYNEQFF.

The chain links TRBV19 to TRBJ2-7; 9 bases line up with TRBD1. Germline V gives CDR1 LNHDA, CDR2 SQIVND (reference sequence). Trimming removed 10 bases from V and 5 bases from J; junction bases left unmatched: 9. The CDR3 length is 13 residues. The CDR3 coding sequence is TGTGCCACCTCCAGGACAGGGGAGAACGAGCAGTACTTC. It yields the protein CATSRTGENEQYF.

Here the CDR3 reads CASSPSRAGQLTYEQYF. As DNA, the CDR3 is TGTGCCAGTAGTCCCTCACGGGCGGGACAGCTTACCTACGAGCAGTACTTC. The J gene is TRBJ2-7, the V gene TRBV19; the D gene is possibly TRBD1 (7 bases). The V and J ends lost 5 bases and 2 bases respectively, with 22 bases between them. The CDR3 loop spans 17 amino acids. In germline, CDR1 is LNHDA, CDR2 SQIVND (reference sequence).

This clone was observed a handful of times. This chain connects TRBV6-1 to TRBJ1-2; 9 nucleotides agree with TRBD1. The germline V gene has CDR1 MNHNS and CDR2 SASEGT. This CDR3 spans 17 amino acids. Trimming took 1 base from V and 3 from J; bases not matched to a gene: 9. The CDR3 loop is CASSEVRTGVDYYGYTF. In nucleotides, the CDR3 is TGTGCCAGCAGTGAAGTTAGGACAGGGGTTGATTACTATGGCTACACCTTC.

The chain uses TRBV3-1 (or the pseudogene TRBV3-2) and TRBJ1-5; D uncertain. The CDR3 contains 12 residues. The V end lost 0 bases, the J end lost 11 bases, and 8 bases lay between the germline ends. CDR1 and CDR2 from the germline V gene are LGHDT and YNNKEL (reference sequence). The CDR3 reads CASSQDGETQHF. CDR3 DNA: TGTGCCAGCAGCCAAGATGGGGAGACCCAGCATTTT.

This rearrangement joins TRBV19 to TRBJ1-5, with TRBD1 matching over 9 bases. The CDR3 runs to 14 residues. Losses at the gene ends were 9 bases for V and 4 bases for J; bases not matched to a gene: 7. In germline, CDR1 is LNHDA, CDR2 SQIVND (reference sequence). For the CDR3, the DNA is TGTGCCAGCACCCGGACAGGGGTAAATCAGCCCCAGCATTTT. Encoded protein: CASTRTGVNQPQHF.

This chain connects TRBV3-1 (or the pseudogene TRBV3-2) to TRBJ2-1; the match to TRBD2 covers 9 bases. Trimming took 0 bases from V and 8 from J; bases not matched to a gene: 14. Germline values: CDR1 LGHDT, CDR2 YNNKEL (reference sequence). This CDR3 comprises 18 residues. The CDR3 sequence is CASSQDVASGKRSDEQFF. The CDR3 bases are TGTGCCAGCAGCCAAGATGTAGCTAGCGGGAAGCGAAGCGATGAGCAGTTCTTC.

This chain uses TRBV5-4 with TRBJ2-1; D ambiguous. This CDR3 has 11 amino acids. Deletions cut 2 bases from V and 9 bases from J, with 6 bases between. Germline V CDR1 and CDR2: SGHNT, YYREEE (reference sequence). This CDR3 reads CASSFYGEQFF. DNA for the CDR3: TGTGCCAGCAGCTTTTACGGTGAGCAGTTCTTC.

The chain joins TRBV4-2 to TRBJ2-1, with D possibly matching TRBD2 (6 bases). The V end lost 1 base, the J end lost 3 bases, and 10 bases lay between the germline ends. The germline V gene has CDR1 LGHNA and CDR2 YNFKEQ. The CDR3 is 15 amino acids. The CDR3 spells CASSQGLVDYNEQFF. CDR3 DNA sequence: TGTGCCAGCAGCCAAGGACTAGTCGACTACAATGAGCAGTTCTTC.

The chain carries TRBV5-4 and TRBJ2-7; 8 bases match TRBD2. This CDR3 comprises 12 residues. Germline loops: CDR1 SGHNT, CDR2 YYREEE (reference sequence). The J segment lost 4 bases and the V segment lost 4 bases, leaving 1 base of the junction unmatched. The CDR3 coding sequence is TGTGCCAGCAGCGGGACTAGTTACGAGCAGTACTTC. Amino acid sequence: CASSGTSYEQYF.

The chain carries TRBV2 and TRBJ2-5; 7 bases line up with TRBD2. The ends lost 3 bases at V and 1 base at J; junction bases unmatched: 5. The length of the CDR3 is 15 residues. Germline CDR1 is SNHLY and CDR2 is FYNNEI. CDR3 residues: CASSDSGGGQETQYF. As DNA, the CDR3 is TGTGCCAGCAGTGATTCGGGGGGAGGCCAAGAGACCCAGTACTTC.

The chain links TRBV30 to TRBJ1-5, with 7 bases lining up with TRBD1. The CDR3 spans 13 residues. The germline V gene has CDR1 GTSNPN and CDR2 SVGIG (reference sequence). With 5 bases clipped from V and 2 bases from J, the junction kept 3 bases outside the gene matches. The CDR3 is CAWGDRGNQPQHF. In nucleotides, the CDR3 is TGTGCCTGGGGAGACAGGGGCAATCAGCCCCAGCATTTT.